The 6 T cell receptor beta chains below come from one sample, sequenced in a study of OX40 agonist ivuxolimab in advanced cancers. Receptors were amplified or captured by the immunoSEQ multiplex PCR assay. TCRdb mirrors the immuneACCESS table, restricted to in-frame sequences. Some clones are absent from its copies; in checked studies, under half trace to an unresolved V gene, and the reason for the others is unknown. The sample records some 110,000 clones, roughly 95% of which are singletons. The ten largest account for approximately 0.15% of the sample. This specimen was CD4+ or CD8+ T cells sorted from blood, taken in a trial of the OX40 agonist ivuxolimab. The receptors here all came from an adult with an advanced solid tumor such as melanoma, head and neck, liver or kidney cancer.

The gene calls are TRBV19 and TRBJ2-3, with 9 bases that match TRBD1. Germline V gene data show CDR1 as LNHDA and CDR2 as SQIVND (reference sequence). The J segment lost 1 base and the V segment lost 4 bases, leaving 6 bases of the junction unmatched. CDR3 length: 16 residues. This CDR3 is CASSNKRTGGTDTQYF. Written as DNA, the CDR3 is TGTGCCAGTAGTAATAAAAGGACAGGGGGCACAGATACGCAGTATTTT.

CDR3 residues: CASSPTIGVGYTF. CDR3 nucleotide sequence: TGTGCCAGCAGCCCTACCATTGGGGTAGGCTACACCTTC. The chain is built from TRBV27 and TRBJ1-2; the D is unclear. Germline lookup yields CDR1 MNHEY and CDR2 SMNVEV (reference sequence). Trimming shortened V by 6 bases and J by 8 bases, and 16 bases separated the two germline ends. This CDR3 has 13 amino acids.

J is TRBJ1-1 and V is TRBV30; perhaps TRBD1 as D (5 bases). V was clipped by 5 bases and J by 3 bases, with 13 bases between them. CDR1 and CDR2 (germline): GTSNPN, SVGIG (reference sequence). This CDR3 comprises 13 residues. CDR3 sequence: CAWGGVSYTEAFF. CDR3 nucleotides: TGTGCCTGGGGGGGGGTAAGCTACACTGAAGCTTTCTTT.

The genes are TRBV19 and TRBJ1-1; no clear D. The CDR3 extends over 17 amino acids. V gave up 0 bases and J gave up 0 bases, with 14 bases separating them. The germline V gene has CDR1 LNHDA and CDR2 SQIVND (reference sequence). The CDR3 loop reads CASSIDHSVQMNTEAFF. Written as DNA, the CDR3 is TGTGCCAGTAGTATAGATCATTCAGTTCAAATGAACACTGAAGCTTTCTTT.

The V and J genes are TRBV5-6 and TRBJ1-1; 8 nucleotides line up with TRBD1. V dropped 4 bases and J dropped 5; count of bases not matched to a gene: 13. CDR3 size: 16 residues. Germline assignment: CDR1 SGHDT and CDR2 YYEEEE. The CDR3 bases are TGTGCCAGCAGCCTACGGACAGGGAAGTGGAAGACTGAAGCTTTCTTT. Translated, it gives CASSLRTGKWKTEAFF.

This chain joins TRBV6-5 and TRBJ2-5, with TRBD1 matching over 8 bases. This CDR3 comprises 14 residues. Trimming at V came to 5 bases and at J to 4 bases, leaving 6 bases not matched to a gene. CDR1 is MNHEY, CDR2 SVGAGI, per germline. CDR3 sequence reads: CASSADRERETQYF. Here the CDR3 DNA reads TGTGCCAGCAGTGCGGACAGGGAGAGAGAGACCCAGTACTTC.